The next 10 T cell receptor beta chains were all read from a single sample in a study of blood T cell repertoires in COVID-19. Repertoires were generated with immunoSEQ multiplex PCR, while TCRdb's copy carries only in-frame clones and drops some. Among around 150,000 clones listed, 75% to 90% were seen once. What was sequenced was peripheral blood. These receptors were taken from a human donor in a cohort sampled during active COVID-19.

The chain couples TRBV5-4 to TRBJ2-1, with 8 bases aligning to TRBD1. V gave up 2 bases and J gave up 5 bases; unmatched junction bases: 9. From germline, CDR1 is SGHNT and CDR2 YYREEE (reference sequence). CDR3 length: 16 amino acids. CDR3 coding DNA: TGTGCCAGCAGCTTTGCTGGACAGGGAGCAAACAATGAGCAGTTCTTC. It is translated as CASSFAGQGANNEQFF.

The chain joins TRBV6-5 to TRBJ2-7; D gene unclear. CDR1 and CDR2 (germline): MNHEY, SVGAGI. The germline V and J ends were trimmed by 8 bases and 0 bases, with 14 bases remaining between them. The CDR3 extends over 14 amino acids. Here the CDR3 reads CASRPVTSSYEQYF. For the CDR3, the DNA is TGTGCCAGCCGCCCAGTCACCTCCTCCTACGAGCAGTACTTC.

This CDR3 reads CASSLSSLRGRNSPLHF. As DNA, the CDR3 is TGTGCCAGCAGTTTATCTTCGCTAAGGGGCCGGAATTCACCCCTCCACTTT. This sequence joins TRBV28 and TRBJ1-6; TRBD1 might be the D (5 bases). The CDR3 consists of 17 residues. V lost 1 base and J 7 bases, leaving 17 bases between the germline ends. Germline CDR1 and CDR2: MDHEN and SYDVKM.

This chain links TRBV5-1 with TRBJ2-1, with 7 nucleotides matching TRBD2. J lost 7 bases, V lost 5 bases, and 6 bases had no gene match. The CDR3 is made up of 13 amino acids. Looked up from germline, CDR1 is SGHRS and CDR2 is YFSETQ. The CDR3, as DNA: TGCGCCAGCAGTTTCCGGGGGGAGAATGAGCAGTTCTTC. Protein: CASSFRGENEQFF.

CDR3 protein: CSGSTSGTGDEQYF. The CDR3 nucleotides read TGCAGCGGCTCAACAAGTGGGACAGGGGACGAGCAGTACTTC. The genes are TRBV29-1 and TRBJ2-7; 10 bases are a match to TRBD1. CDR3 length: 14 amino acids. With 7 bases clipped from V and 5 bases from J, the junction kept 11 bases outside the gene matches. CDR1 SQVTM and CDR2 ANQGSEA come from the germline V gene.

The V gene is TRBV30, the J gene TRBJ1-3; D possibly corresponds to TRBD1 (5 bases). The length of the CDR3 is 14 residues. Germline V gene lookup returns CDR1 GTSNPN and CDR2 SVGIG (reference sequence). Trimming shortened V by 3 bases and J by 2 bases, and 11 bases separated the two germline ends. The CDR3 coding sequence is TGTGCCTGGAGCCTCAGGGCGGCTGGAAACACCATATATTTT. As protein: CAWSLRAAGNTIYF.

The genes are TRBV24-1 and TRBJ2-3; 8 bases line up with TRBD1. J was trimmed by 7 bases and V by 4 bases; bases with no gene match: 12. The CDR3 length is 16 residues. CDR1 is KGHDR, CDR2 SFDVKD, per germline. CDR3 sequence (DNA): TGTGCCACCAGTGACCCAGGGGGCGCTGGTACGAATACGCAGTATTTT. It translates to CATSDPGGAGTNTQYF.

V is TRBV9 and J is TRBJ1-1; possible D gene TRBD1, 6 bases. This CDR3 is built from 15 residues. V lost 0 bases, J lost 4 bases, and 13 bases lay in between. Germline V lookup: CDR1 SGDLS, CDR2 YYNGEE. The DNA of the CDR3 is TGTGCCAGCAGCGTAGGGAACAGGGATACCACTGAAGCTTTCTTT. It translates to CASSVGNRDTTEAFF.

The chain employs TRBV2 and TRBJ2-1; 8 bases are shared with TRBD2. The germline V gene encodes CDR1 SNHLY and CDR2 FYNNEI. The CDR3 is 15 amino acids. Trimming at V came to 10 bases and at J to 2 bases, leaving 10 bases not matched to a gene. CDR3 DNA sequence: TGTGCCACAATTCGTGAACTAGCGGCCTACAATGAGCAGTTCTTC. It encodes CATIRELAAYNEQFF. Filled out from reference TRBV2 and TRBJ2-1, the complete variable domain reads EPEVTQTPSHQVTQMGQEVILRCVPISNHLYFYWYRQILGQKVEFLVSFYNNEISEKSEIFDDQFSVERPDGSNFTLKIRSTKLEDSAMYFCATIRELAAYNEQFFGPGTRLTVL.

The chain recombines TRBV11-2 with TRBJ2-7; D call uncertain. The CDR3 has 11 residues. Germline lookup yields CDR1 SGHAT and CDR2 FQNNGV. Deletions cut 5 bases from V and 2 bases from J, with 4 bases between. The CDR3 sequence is CASSATYEQYF. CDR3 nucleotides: TGTGCCAGCAGCGCTACCTACGAGCAGTACTTC.